This paragraph reports one T cell receptor beta chain. Antigen specificity is unknown. Germline CDR1 SEHNR, CDR2 FQNEAQ (reference sequence). The CDR3 has 16 amino acids. V was pared by 5 bases and J by 8 bases, with 22 bases between. The method was immunoSEQ multiplex PCR; TCRdb's version includes in-frame clones alone and lacks a portion of them. The sample includes 90,000 to 95,000 clones, around 90% seen only once; the top ten take 0.5%. This sample stems from a study of graft-versus-host responses after intestinal transplantation. Study overall: Multivisceral, liver-intestinal, or isolated intestinal grafts went to recipients. Regarding the study as a whole: Ileal or blood samples showed some GvH clones first, and such clones were also found in recipient marrow.

The rearrangement joins TRBV7-9 to TRBJ2-1, with a weak D call TRBD2 (6 bases). The receptor was derived from a human donor who received an intestinal transplant. The source was unstimulated CD8+ T cells sorted from spleen or lymph node cells, collected before intestinal transplant. CDR3 DNA sequence: TGTGCCAGCAGCCGAGCCGGGACTGGAGTATTCGATGAGCAGTTCTTC. Translation: CASSRAGTGVFDEQFF.